The rows below give T cell receptor beta chains drawn from one sample of a study of cytomegalovirus exposure and HLA in healthy donors. Method: immunoSEQ multiplex PCR; TCRdb's copy keeps in-frame clones and lacks some. The table shows roughly 92,000 clones, with approximately 7.1% occurring only once. The sample consisted of PBMCs. All receptors derive from a man aged 50 or older in good health and CMV-seronegative. CDR3s include the opening cysteine and the closing phenylalanine or tryptophan. D genes are given only for firm matches. Size tells how often a clone was seen (once, few, many) or the class of an expanded clone, and some rows leave it out.

V: TRBV7-3
J: TRBJ2-1
D: TRBD1
size: .
DNA: TGTGCCAGCAGCCTCACAGGGGATAGAGGAGACAATGAGCAGTTCTTC
CDR3: CASSLTGDRGDNEQFF

V: TRBV13
J: TRBJ2-7
D: TRBD2
size: .
DNA: TGTGCCAGCAGCTTAGTGGGACTAGCGGGAGTTTCCTACGAGCAGTACTTC
CDR3: CASSLVGLAGVSYEQYF

V: TRBV10-3
J: TRBJ2-1
D: .
size: few
DNA: TGTGCCATCAGTGAGTCGCGGGCGGGGTCTTCCTACAATGAGCAGTTCTTC
CDR3: CAISESRAGSSYNEQFF

V: TRBV7-9
J: TRBJ2-2
D: .
size: .
DNA: TGTGCCAGCAGCTTAGTAGCGAACACCGGGGAGCTGTTTTTT
CDR3: CASSLVANTGELFF

V: TRBV19
J: TRBJ2-5
D: TRBD2
size: .
DNA: TGTGCCAGTAGTTTACGACTAGCGGAGACCCAGTACTTC
CDR3: CASSLRLAETQYF

V: TRBV7-3
J: TRBJ2-7
D: TRBD1
size: .
DNA: TGTGCCAGCAGCTTCCGGGACAGGTATTCCTACGGGCAGTACTTC
CDR3: CASSFRDRYSYGQYF

V: TRBV27
J: TRBJ1-6
D: .
size: .
DNA: TGTGCCAGCAGTTTACAGGTGGCTCTAACACCCCTCCACTTT
CDR3: CASSLQVALTPLHF

V: TRBV4-3
J: TRBJ2-3
D: TRBD2
size: few
DNA: TGCGCCAGCAGCCGCCCAGGGACTAGCACCCCTGGGGGCACAGATACGCAGTATTTT
CDR3: CASSRPGTSTPGGTDTQYF

V: TRBV2
J: TRBJ2-3
D: .
size: few
DNA: TGTGCCAGCAGTCCAATAGCGAACCTGTACACAGATACGCAGTATTTT
CDR3: CASSPIANLYTDTQYF

V: TRBV19
J: TRBJ2-5
D: .
size: few
DNA: TGTGCCAGTAGTTCTCAAGAGACCCAGTACTTC
CDR3: CASSSQETQYF

V: TRBV7-8
J: TRBJ2-1
D: TRBD2
size: few
DNA: TGTGCCAGCAGCTTAGCGCTTAGCGGGGGTCTGGATGAGCAGTTCTTC
CDR3: CASSLALSGGLDEQFF

V: TRBV4-2
J: TRBJ1-2
D: .
size: few
DNA: TGTGCCAGCAGCCAAGACCTAGCTAACTATGGCTACACCTTC
CDR3: CASSQDLANYGYTF

V: TRBV5-1
J: TRBJ1-4
D: .
size: few
DNA: TGCGCCAGCAGCCCAGGGCCCTCAACTAATGAAAAACTGTTTTTT
CDR3: CASSPGPSTNEKLFF

V: TRBV5-1
J: TRBJ1-4
D: TRBD1
size: .
DNA: TGCGCCAGCAGCTTCCAGGGGGGAGCAACTAATGAAAAACTGTTTTTT
CDR3: CASSFQGGATNEKLFF

V: TRBV7-9
J: TRBJ2-2
D: TRBD1
size: few
DNA: TGTGCCAGCAGCACCCGGGACAGGGAGAACACCGGGGAGCTGTTTTTT
CDR3: CASSTRDRENTGELFF

V: TRBV28
J: TRBJ1-2
D: .
size: .
DNA: TGTGCCAGCACCCTTACAGGGAACTATGGCTACACCTTC
CDR3: CASTLTGNYGYTF

V: TRBV18
J: TRBJ2-5
D: TRBD1
size: .
DNA: TGTGCCAGCTCAGGACAGGGGGCGCGGGAGACCCAGTACTTC
CDR3: CASSGQGARETQYF

V: TRBV28
J: TRBJ1-1
D: .
size: .
DNA: TGTGCCAGCAGTTCCCAGTGGGGGCGAGCTTTCTTT
CDR3: CASSSQWGRAFF

V: TRBV6-5
J: TRBJ2-2
D: .
size: few
DNA: TGTGCCAGCAGTTACTCGACAGACGGGGAGCTGTTTTTT
CDR3: CASSYSTDGELFF

V: TRBV2
J: TRBJ1-5
D: TRBD1
size: few
DNA: TGTGCCAGCAGTTTGGACAGGGGCAGCAATCAGCCCCAGCATTTT
CDR3: CASSLDRGSNQPQHF

V: TRBV6-1
J: TRBJ1-1
D: .
size: few
DNA: TGTGCCAGCAGTGATGGGGTCGGGGTTGAAGCTTTCTTT
CDR3: CASSDGVGVEAFF

V: TRBV29-1
J: TRBJ2-2
D: .
size: few
DNA: TGCAGCGTTGAAGGTCGGGACTTCTGGAACACCGGGGAGCTGTTTTTT
CDR3: CSVEGRDFWNTGELFF

V: TRBV4-2
J: TRBJ2-2
D: TRBD2
size: few
DNA: TGTGCCAGCAGCCCAGCGGGGCCGGGCGGGGAGCTGTTTTTT
CDR3: CASSPAGPGGELFF

V: TRBV28
J: TRBJ2-7
D: TRBD1
size: .
DNA: TGTGCCAGCAGTTCAGCGGGCAGGGGGCTATACGAGCAGTACTTC
CDR3: CASSSAGRGLYEQYF

V: TRBV6-1
J: TRBJ2-3
D: TRBD1
size: .
DNA: TGTGCCAGCAGTCCGGGACAGGGCTTCGAGAGTACGCAGTATTTT
CDR3: CASSPGQGFESTQYF

V: TRBV29-1
J: TRBJ2-3
D: TRBD2
size: .
DNA: TGCAGCGCTCAGGCGGGTAGCGGGAACACAGATACGCAGTATTTT
CDR3: CSAQAGSGNTDTQYF

V: TRBV2
J: TRBJ2-3
D: .
size: few
DNA: TGTGCCAGCATTAGAGGGCAGGTCACAGATACGCAGTATTTT
CDR3: CASIRGQVTDTQYF

V: TRBV28
J: TRBJ2-1
D: TRBD2
size: few
DNA: TGTGCCAGCAGTTTAGGGGCTAGCGGGCCATACAATGAGCAGTTCTTC
CDR3: CASSLGASGPYNEQFF

V: TRBV6-1
J: TRBJ1-3
D: .
size: few
DNA: TGTGCCAGCAGCGGACTGACCTCTGGAAACACCATATATTTT
CDR3: CASSGLTSGNTIYF

V: TRBV19
J: TRBJ2-7
D: TRBD2
size: .
DNA: TGTGCCAGTAGGCTGACTAGCGGGAGAGGATACGAGCAGTACTTC
CDR3: CASRLTSGRGYEQYF

V: TRBV27
J: TRBJ2-5
D: TRBD1
size: .
DNA: TGTGCCAGCAGTTTGGGACAGGGGGGTGAAGAGACCCAGTACTTC
CDR3: CASSLGQGGEETQYF

V: TRBV30
J: TRBJ2-7
D: .
size: few
DNA: TGTGCCTGGAAGCAGGGAACCTACGAGCAGTACTTC
CDR3: CAWKQGTYEQYF

V: TRBV19
J: TRBJ1-4
D: TRBD1
size: .
DNA: TGTGCCAGCACGCGACAGGGGACTAATGAAAAACTGTTTTTT
CDR3: CASTRQGTNEKLFF

V: TRBV7-9
J: TRBJ2-5
D: TRBD2
size: few
DNA: TGTGCCAGCAGCGCTCCGGGACTAGCGGGGGTAGAGACCCAGTACTTC
CDR3: CASSAPGLAGVETQYF

V: TRBV6-6
J: TRBJ1-4
D: TRBD1
size: .
DNA: TGTGCCAGCAGTCAGAGGACAGGGCTTAATGAAAAACTGTTTTTT
CDR3: CASSQRTGLNEKLFF

V: TRBV28
J: TRBJ1-4
D: TRBD1
size: .
DNA: TGTGCCAGCTCAACCGGGGCAGGGGGCTATAGTAATGAAAAACTGTTTTTT
CDR3: CASSTGAGGYSNEKLFF

V: TRBV7-7
J: TRBJ2-2
D: .
size: few
DNA: TGTGCTAGCAGCTTCGGAGTTTCGACCGGGGAGCTGTTTTTT
CDR3: CASSFGVSTGELFF

V: TRBV5-1
J: TRBJ2-7
D: .
size: few
DNA: TGCGCCAGCAGCTTGGCCCCAGGGGTCGACGAGCAGTACTTC
CDR3: CASSLAPGVDEQYF

V: TRBV25-1
J: TRBJ2-3
D: TRBD1
size: .
DNA: TGTGCCAGCACCCGGACAGGGAAAAGCACAGATACGCAGTATTTT
CDR3: CASTRTGKSTDTQYF

V: TRBV2
J: TRBJ1-5
D: TRBD1
size: few
DNA: TGTGCCAGCAGCATTGGGGACAGCCCGCATGGGCCCCAGCATTTT
CDR3: CASSIGDSPHGPQHF

V: TRBV29-1
J: TRBJ2-1
D: .
size: few
DNA: TGCAGCGTTGAAACACAGGGCAGGTACAATGAGCAGTTCTTC
CDR3: CSVETQGRYNEQFF

V: TRBV6-6
J: TRBJ1-2
D: .
size: few
DNA: TGTGCCAGCAGCCAGGCCAACTATGGCTACACCTTC
CDR3: CASSQANYGYTF

V: TRBV6-1
J: TRBJ1-6
D: TRBD1
size: few
DNA: TGTGCCAGCAGTGAAGGAGTGGGACAGGGAAATTCACCCCTCCACTTT
CDR3: CASSEGVGQGNSPLHF

V: TRBV2
J: TRBJ2-1
D: .
size: .
DNA: TGTGCCAGCAGTGTTGGGACTCCCCAGGCCCATGAGCAGTTCTTC
CDR3: CASSVGTPQAHEQFF

V: TRBV6-6
J: TRBJ2-5
D: .
size: few
DNA: TGTGCCAGCAGGCCCCCAGAAGAAGAGACCCAGTACTTC
CDR3: CASRPPEEETQYF

V: TRBV7-9
J: TRBJ2-3
D: TRBD2
size: few
DNA: TGTGCCAGCAGCCGGCAAGGGGTGCGGGAGGGCACAGATACGCAGTATTTT
CDR3: CASSRQGVREGTDTQYF

V: TRBV19
J: TRBJ2-5
D: TRBD2
size: few
DNA: TGTGCCAGTAGTATGGTAGCGGGGATCTCGGAGACCCAGTACTTC
CDR3: CASSMVAGISETQYF

V: TRBV7-9
J: TRBJ2-7
D: TRBD2
size: .
DNA: TGTGCCAGCAGCTTGCGAAAGGGAGGGGCTTACGAGCAGTACTTC
CDR3: CASSLRKGGAYEQYF

V: TRBV28
J: TRBJ2-1
D: .
size: .
DNA: TGTGCCAGCACTTGGGGATCCGGGACTCAGGAGCAGTTCTTC
CDR3: CASTWGSGTQEQFF

V: TRBV25-1
J: TRBJ1-5
D: .
size: .
DNA: TGTGCCAGCAGTCCCCGGACAGTTCAGCCCCAGCATTTT
CDR3: CASSPRTVQPQHF

V: TRBV5-6
J: TRBJ2-3
D: .
size: .
DNA: TGTGCCAGCAGCCTTCAGGCAGGGGCCAGCACAGATACGCAGTATTTT
CDR3: CASSLQAGASTDTQYF

V: TRBV27
J: TRBJ2-7
D: .
size: few
DNA: TGTGCCAGACGTAGACGGGCTAGCGCCCAGGCCTACGAGCAGTACTTC
CDR3: CARRRRASAQAYEQYF

V: TRBV30
J: TRBJ1-5
D: .
size: few
DNA: TGTGCCTGGAGCGATCCGGGATCCTGGTTACCCCAGCATTTT
CDR3: CAWSDPGSWLPQHF

V: TRBV6-4
J: TRBJ2-3
D: TRBD2
size: few
DNA: TGTGCCAGCAGTGACGCTAGCGGAGGCACAGATACGCAGTATTTT
CDR3: CASSDASGGTDTQYF

V: TRBV29-1
J: TRBJ1-3
D: .
size: few
DNA: TGCAGCGTTAGCGGGGACGCTGGAAACACCATATATTTT
CDR3: CSVSGDAGNTIYF